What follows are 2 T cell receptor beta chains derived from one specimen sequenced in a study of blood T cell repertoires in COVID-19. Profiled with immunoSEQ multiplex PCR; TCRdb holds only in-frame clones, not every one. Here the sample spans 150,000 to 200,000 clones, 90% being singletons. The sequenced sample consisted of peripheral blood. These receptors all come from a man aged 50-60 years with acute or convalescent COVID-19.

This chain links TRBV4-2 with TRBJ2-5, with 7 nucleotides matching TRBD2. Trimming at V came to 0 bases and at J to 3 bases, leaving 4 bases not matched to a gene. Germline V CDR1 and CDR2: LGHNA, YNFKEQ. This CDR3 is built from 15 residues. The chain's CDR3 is CASSQDWTREETQYF. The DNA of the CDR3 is TGTGCCAGCAGCCAAGATTGGACTAGGGAAGAGACCCAGTACTTC.

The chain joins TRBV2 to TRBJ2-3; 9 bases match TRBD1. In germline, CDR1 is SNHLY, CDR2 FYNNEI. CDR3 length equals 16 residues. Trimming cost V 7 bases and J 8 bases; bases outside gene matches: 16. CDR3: CASNGQGPLVSGTQYF. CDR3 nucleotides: TGTGCCAGCAATGGACAGGGGCCCCTGGTGTCTGGTACGCAGTATTTT.